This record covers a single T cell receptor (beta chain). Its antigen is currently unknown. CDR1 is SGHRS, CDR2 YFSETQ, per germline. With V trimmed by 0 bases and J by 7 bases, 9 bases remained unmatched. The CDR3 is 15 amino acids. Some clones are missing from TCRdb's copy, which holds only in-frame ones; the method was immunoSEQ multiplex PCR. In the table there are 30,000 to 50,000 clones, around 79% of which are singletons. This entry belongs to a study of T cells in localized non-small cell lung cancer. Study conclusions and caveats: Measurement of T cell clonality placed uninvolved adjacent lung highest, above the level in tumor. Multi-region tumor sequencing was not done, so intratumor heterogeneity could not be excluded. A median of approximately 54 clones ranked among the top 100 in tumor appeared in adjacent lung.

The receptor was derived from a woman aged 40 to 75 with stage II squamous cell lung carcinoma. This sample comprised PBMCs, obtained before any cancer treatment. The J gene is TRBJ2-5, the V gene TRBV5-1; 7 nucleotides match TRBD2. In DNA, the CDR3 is TGCGCCAGCAGCTTGGGGCAGGGAGGGTTTCGGACCCAGTACTTC. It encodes CASSLGQGGFRTQYF.